The next 21 T cell receptor beta chains were all read from a single sample in a study of neoadjuvant nivolumab and ipilimumab in lung cancer. Method: immunoSEQ multiplex PCR; TCRdb's copy keeps in-frame clones and lacks some. The profile shows roughly 13,000 clones, more than 90% of them singletons. Sequenced material: peripheral blood, taken after neoadjuvant nivolumab, alone or with ipilimumab, at or shortly before surgery. Source of these receptors: an adult with non-small cell lung cancer.

The J gene is TRBJ2-5, the V gene TRBV9; D tentatively reads TRBD1 or TRBD2 (5 bases each). V was cut by 4 bases and J by 5 bases, with 15 bases left in between. From germline, CDR1 is SGDLS and CDR2 YYNGEE. The CDR3 is made up of 14 amino acids. The CDR3 is CASSPQPREETQYF. DNA of the CDR3: TGTGCCAGCAGCCCACAGCCCAGGGAGGAGACCCAGTACTTC.

The chain carries TRBV7-9 and TRBJ1-5; 7 bases are shared with TRBD1. Germline V gene lookup returns CDR1 SEHNR and CDR2 FQNEAQ (reference sequence). Germline trimming cut 1 base from V and 5 bases from J; bases unmatched to any gene: 8. The CDR3 extends over 16 amino acids. In DNA form, the CDR3 reads TGTGCCAGCAGCTTAGGGCTCGGGCAGGGGGATCAGCCCCAGCATTTT. Translating gives CASSLGLGQGDQPQHF.

The gene calls are TRBV30 and TRBJ2-3; D unresolved. Germline loops: CDR1 GTSNPN, CDR2 SVGIG (reference sequence). CDR3 length: 11 amino acids. V shed 7 bases and J shed 5 bases, with 10 bases lying between them. CDR3 nucleotide sequence: TGTGCCTCCTCCCGTAAAGATACGCAGTATTTT. This encodes CASSRKDTQYF.

This clone was recorded only once. CDR3 DNA sequence: TGCGCCAGCAGCTTGGAGGTTTCGTCTCAGCCCCAGCATTTT. Amino acids: CASSLEVSSQPQHF. The rearrangement links TRBV5-1 to TRBJ1-5; D not certain. The CDR3 sequence is 14 residues long. The V gene's germline CDR1 is SGHRS and CDR2 YFSETQ. V lost 0 bases to trimming and J lost 6 bases, with 10 bases between them.

This chain uses TRBV6-5 with TRBJ2-5, with D tentatively TRBD2 (6 bases). Germline CDR1 MNHEY, CDR2 SVGAGI. There are 14 residues in the CDR3. Deletions cut 1 base from V and 5 bases from J, with 11 bases between. The CDR3 spells CASSYWGSGETQYF. CDR3 coding DNA: TGTGCCAGCAGTTACTGGGGTAGCGGTGAGACCCAGTACTTC.

V and J are TRBV4-1 and TRBJ2-7; 9 bases are a match to TRBD2. The V and J ends lost 3 bases and 2 bases, in that order; junction bases with no gene match: 5. Germline-derived CDR1 and CDR2 are MGHRA and YSYEKL. This CDR3 is built from 15 residues. The CDR3 is CASSHASGITYEQYF. For the CDR3, the DNA is TGCGCCAGCAGCCACGCTAGCGGGATTACCTACGAGCAGTACTTC.

J is TRBJ2-1 and V is TRBV12-5; TRBD1 might be the D (6 bases). This CDR3 is built from 19 residues. V shed 5 bases and J shed 1 base, with 24 bases lying between them. Germline V gene sequence: CDR1 LGHNT, CDR2 FRNRAP. CDR3: CASGEALQGLIPSYNEQFF. CDR3 DNA sequence: TGTGCTAGTGGTGAAGCCCTCCAGGGGCTAATCCCATCCTACAATGAGCAGTTCTTC. The full variable domain, its missing parts supplied by reference TRBV12-5 and TRBJ2-1, is DARVTQTPRHKVTEMGQEVTMRCQPILGHNTVFWYRQTMMQGLELLAYFRNRAPLDDSGMPKDRFSAEMPDATLATLKIQPSEPRDSAVYFCASGEALQGLIPSYNEQFFGPGTRLTVL.

The rearrangement joins TRBV9 to TRBJ2-6, with D perhaps matching TRBD1 (5 bases). This CDR3 region has 19 residues. The germline gives CDR1 SGDLS, CDR2 YYNGEE. V shed 0 bases and J shed 3 bases, with 19 bases lying between them. CDR3 sequence: CASSVDLGRRIGGANVLTF. Here the CDR3 DNA reads TGTGCCAGCAGCGTAGATCTGGGGCGTCGAATTGGTGGGGCCAACGTCCTGACTTTC.

J is TRBJ2-5 and V is TRBV7-2; 9 nucleotides line up with TRBD1. CDR3 length equals 14 residues. Germline CDR1 and CDR2: SGHTA and FQGNSA. V lost 5 bases and J lost 3; bases outside the gene matches: 4. The CDR3 region is CASSPGTGKETQYF. The CDR3 DNA follows: TGTGCCAGCAGCCCAGGGACAGGGAAAGAGACCCAGTACTTC. The full variable domain, completed using reference TRBV7-2 and TRBJ2-5, is GAGVSQSPSNKVTEKGKDVELRCDPISGHTALYWYRQSLGQGLEFLIYFQGNSAPDKSGLPSDRFSAERTGGSVSTLTIQRTQQEDSAVYLCASSPGTGKETQYFGPGTRLLVL.

V is TRBV7-3 and J is TRBJ2-1; TRBD2 agrees at 11 bases. CDR1 is SGHTA and CDR2 is FQGTGA in the germline V gene. V was pared by 5 bases and J by 7 bases, with 16 bases of the junction left unmatched. This CDR3 contains 18 residues. CDR3: CASSPTGVLAGDHNEQFF. CDR3 in DNA: TGTGCCAGCAGCCCTACCGGGGTACTAGCGGGAGATCATAATGAGCAGTTCTTC. The whole variable domain, filled in from reference TRBV7-3 and TRBJ2-1, reads GAGVSQTPSNKVTEKGKYVELRCDPISGHTALYWYRQSLGQGPEFLIYFQGTGAADDSGLPNDRFFAVRPEGSVSTLKIQRTERGDSAVYLCASSPTGVLAGDHNEQFFGPGTRLTVL.

The V call is TRBV5-1, the J call TRBJ2-6; 7 bases align to TRBD1. The CDR3 is 17 amino acids. The junction had 4 bases not matched to a gene; V was cut back by 1 base and J by 0 bases. CDR1 is SGHRS, CDR2 YFSETQ, per germline. The CDR3 DNA reads TGCGCCAGCAGCTTGCAGGGACAGCGCTCTGGGGCCAACGTCCTGACTTTC. Translation gives CASSLQGQRSGANVLTF.

CDR3 coding DNA: TGTGCCAGCAGTTTATTTGGCTCGAACACTGAAGCTTTCTTT. This gives the protein CASSLFGSNTEAFF. V gene TRBV27 combines with J gene TRBJ1-1; D ambiguous. Germline V lookup: CDR1 MNHEY, CDR2 SMNVEV (reference sequence). V dropped 1 base and J dropped 1 base, with 7 bases sitting between them. The CDR3 totals 14 residues.

V gene TRBV27 combines with J gene TRBJ1-2; TRBD1 matches at 7 bases. V shed 2 bases, J shed 2 bases, and the junction held 2 bases outside the gene matches. Per the germline V gene, CDR1 is MNHEY and CDR2 is SMNVEV (reference sequence). CDR3 length: 14 residues. The CDR3 here is CASSLTGENYGYTF. For the CDR3, the DNA is TGTGCCAGCAGTTTAACAGGGGAAAACTATGGCTACACCTTC.

The chain employs TRBV10-3 and TRBJ2-2; 10 bases map to TRBD2. CDR3 length equals 17 residues. Germline values: CDR1 ENHRY, CDR2 SYGVKD. V was pared by 4 bases and J by 4 bases, with 9 bases of the junction left unmatched. The CDR3 here is CAISVRAGGPGTGELFF. In nucleotides, the CDR3 is TGTGCCATCAGTGTCCGAGCGGGAGGGCCGGGCACCGGGGAGCTGTTTTTT.

This clone was seen only once. The chain carries TRBV6-1 and TRBJ2-5; D not resolved. With 6 bases removed from V and 3 bases from J, the gap between germline ends came to 14 bases. The germline V gene has CDR1 MNHNS and CDR2 SASEGT. This CDR3 region has 14 residues. Here the CDR3 DNA reads TGTGCCAGCAGCCGCCGGGCCCGTGAAGAGACCCAGTACTTC. This codes for CASSRRAREETQYF.

The chain is built from TRBV7-6 and TRBJ2-7; 7 bases agree with TRBD1. Germline V gene data show CDR1 as SGHVS and CDR2 as FNYEAQ. Trimming took 5 bases from V and 1 from J; bases not matched to a gene: 5. This CDR3 spans 14 amino acids. CDR3 sequence (DNA): TGTGCCAGCAGCCTGGGACAGCTGTCCTACGAGCAGTACTTC. Amino acid sequence: CASSLGQLSYEQYF. Supplemented by reference TRBV7-6 and TRBJ2-7, the full variable domain reads GAGVSQSPRYKVTKRGQDVALRCDPISGHVSLYWYRQALGQGPEFLTYFNYEAQQDKSGLPNDRFSAERPEGSISTLTIQRTEQRDSAMYRCASSLGQLSYEQYFGPGTRLTVT.

V and J are TRBV7-2 and TRBJ2-2; 8 bases are shared with TRBD2. The V gene's germline CDR1 is SGHTA and CDR2 FQGNSA. The V and J ends lost 3 bases and 1 base, in that order; junction bases with no gene match: 10. This CDR3 is built from 18 residues. CDR3 sequence: CASSFDVTSGGNTGELFF. The CDR3, as DNA: TGTGCCAGCAGCTTTGACGTAACTAGCGGAGGGAACACCGGGGAGCTGTTTTTT.

CDR3 in DNA: TGTGCCAGCAGTCCTACAGGGGTCGAAGCTTTCTTT. Translating it yields CASSPTGVEAFF. The V call is TRBV27, the J call TRBJ1-1; 7 positions match TRBD1. Germline CDR1 MNHEY, CDR2 SMNVEV (reference sequence). V lost 5 bases to trimming and J lost 8 bases; unmatched junction nucleotides: 5. The CDR3 contains 12 residues.

The rearrangement joins TRBV6-6 to TRBJ2-1, with D uncertain. The ends were cut back, 8 bases at V and 0 bases at J, with 11 bases in the middle. Germline V gene lookup returns CDR1 MNHNY and CDR2 SVGAGI (reference sequence). The CDR3 covers 14 residues. This CDR3 is CASGAAGSYNEQFF. The CDR3 bases are TGTGCCAGCGGCGCGGCCGGCTCCTACAATGAGCAGTTCTTC.

The genes are TRBV19 and TRBJ2-1; 15 nucleotides align to TRBD2. The V segment lost 3 bases and the J segment 7 bases; nucleotides outside the gene matches: 13. The CDR3 runs 19 residues. CDR1 and CDR2 (germline): LNHDA, SQIVND (reference sequence). CDR3 in amino acids: CASSITGTSGRFLRNEQFF. CDR3 coding DNA: TGTGCCAGTAGTATCACCGGGACTAGCGGGAGGTTTCTTCGTAATGAGCAGTTCTTC.

V usage is TRBV4-2 and J usage is TRBJ1-1; D is possibly TRBD1 (5 bases). The CDR3 sequence is 13 residues long. V shed 4 bases and J shed 3 bases, with 9 bases lying between them. CDR1 and CDR2 (germline): LGHNA, YNFKEQ. This chain's CDR3 is CASSLRDDTEAFF. For the CDR3, the DNA is TGTGCCAGCAGCCTCAGGGACGACACTGAAGCTTTCTTT.